These 21 T cell receptor beta chains were sequenced from one sample in a study of CD8 T cells in Susac syndrome. About 0.45 to 1 ug RNA was reverse transcribed with random hexamers. TCRdb passed the immunoSEQ multiplex PCR reads through MiXCR, listing each CDR3 protein once. Of around 200,000 distinct CDR3 sequences in the sample, roughly 94% were seen once. Sample: CD4+ T cells from PBMCs. All receptors derive from a human donor in good health.

The rearrangement joins TRBV7-9 to TRBJ2-1, with D perhaps matching TRBD1 (5 bases). CDR1 is SEHNR, CDR2 FQNEAQ, per germline (reference sequence). Trimming took 8 bases from V and 6 from J, leaving 17 bases between them. This CDR3 is 14 amino acids long. The CDR3 coding sequence is TGTGCCAGCGCCCAGGGTTACAGTATCAATGAGCAGTTCTTC. Its translation is CASAQGYSINEQFF.

The chain recombines TRBV29-1 with TRBJ1-2; D is perhaps TRBD1 (5 bases). This CDR3 contains 12 residues. V was trimmed by 4 bases and J by 6 bases, leaving 12 bases between them. CDR1 and CDR2 (germline): SQVTM, ANQGSEA. The CDR3 sequence is CSVVYRTNGYTF. The CDR3 region has the DNA TGCAGCGTTGTATACAGGACTAATGGCTACACCTTC.

This chain joins TRBV6-5 and TRBJ1-5; D possibly corresponds to TRBD1 (6 bases). The CDR3 totals 15 residues. Germline V CDR1 and CDR2: MNHEY, SVGAGI. The germline V and J ends were trimmed by 0 bases and 4 bases, with 10 bases remaining between them. The CDR3 is CASSYSRDINQPQHF. CDR3 DNA sequence: TGTGCCAGCAGTTACTCTAGGGACATAAATCAGCCCCAGCATTTT.

This chain links TRBV28 with TRBJ2-7; a possible D gene is TRBD2 (7 bases). V was clipped by 5 bases and J by 5 bases, with 19 bases between them. The germline V gene has CDR1 MDHEN and CDR2 SYDVKM. The CDR3 is made up of 15 amino acids. CDR3 loop: CASSALGGARNEQYV. CDR3 DNA: TGTGCCAGCAGTGCCCTTGGGGGGGCGCGGAACGAGCAGTACGTC.

The chain has TRBV29-1 and TRBJ2-5, with D perhaps matching TRBD2 (5 bases). This CDR3 contains 13 residues. Germline lookup yields CDR1 SQVTM and CDR2 ANQGSEA. V dropped 1 base and J dropped 1 base, with 7 bases sitting between them. The chain's CDR3 is CSVEGRSQETQYF. CDR3 sequence (DNA): TGCAGCGTTGAAGGGAGGAGCCAAGAGACCCAGTACTTC.

The chain employs TRBV20-1 and TRBJ2-5; 8 bases are shared with TRBD2. The CDR3 totals 14 residues. Germline trimming cut 6 bases from V and 5 bases from J; bases unmatched to any gene: 11. Germline V gene sequence: CDR1 DFQATT, CDR2 SNEGSKA (reference sequence). The CDR3 DNA is TGCAGTGCCCCTACTAGCGGAGCCTTCGAGACCCAGTACTTC. Translating it yields CSAPTSGAFETQYF.

V usage is TRBV9 and J usage is TRBJ2-1, with D perhaps TRBD2 (5 bases). Deletions cut 0 bases from V and 0 bases from J, with 10 bases between. The CDR3 length is 16 residues. Germline-derived CDR1 and CDR2 are SGDLS and YYNGEE. The CDR3 coding sequence is TGTGCCAGCAGCGTAGCTACGAGCGGCTCCTACAATGAGCAGTTCTTC. Protein product: CASSVATSGSYNEQFF.

This chain joins TRBV12-3 or TRBV12-4 and TRBJ2-1; TRBD1 agrees at 8 bases. The CDR3 totals 15 residues. With 5 bases clipped from V and 3 bases from J, the junction kept 6 bases outside the gene matches. The CDR3, as DNA: TGTGCCAGCAGTCCCGGGACAGGCGACTACAATGAGCAGTTCTTC. Translating it yields CASSPGTGDYNEQFF.

The chain joins TRBV11-1 to TRBJ2-1; D is unresolved. This CDR3 is 15 amino acids long. V was shortened by 5 bases and J by 2 bases, with 13 bases between the two germline ends. CDR1 and CDR2 from the germline V gene are SGHAT and FQDESV (reference sequence). The chain's CDR3 is CASSAGRNPYNEQFF. In DNA form, the CDR3 reads TGTGCCAGCAGCGCCGGCAGGAACCCCTACAATGAGCAGTTCTTC. The whole variable domain, remainder taken from reference TRBV11-1 and TRBJ2-1, is EAEVAQSPRYKITEKSQAVAFWCDPISGHATLYWYRQILGQGPELLVQFQDESVVDDSQLPKDRFSAERLKGVDSTLKIQPAELGDSAMYLCASSAGRNPYNEQFFGPGTRLTVL.

The J gene is TRBJ1-1, the V gene TRBV29-1, with a possible D match to TRBD1 (5 bases). Germline CDR1 is SQVTM and CDR2 is ANQGSEA. Trimming took 2 bases from V and 5 from J, leaving 15 bases between them. The CDR3 is 14 amino acids. CDR3 DNA: TGCAGCGTTGAAATAGGGGCCAGTGGGACTGAAGCTTTCTTT. This codes for CSVEIGASGTEAFF.

This rearrangement joins TRBV20-1 to TRBJ2-7; tentative D call: TRBD1 (6 bases). Trimming shortened V by 0 bases and J by 3 bases, and 12 bases separated the two germline ends. Germline V gene data show CDR1 as DFQATT and CDR2 as SNEGSKA (reference sequence). The CDR3 has 14 residues. The DNA of the CDR3 is TGCAGTGCTAGAGAACCAGTCAGGGGCTACGAGCAGTACTTC. The encoded protein is CSAREPVRGYEQYF.

Here the CDR3 reads CASSFVGSGELFF. The CDR3 nucleotides read TGTGCCAGCAGTTTTGTGGGATCCGGGGAGCTGTTTTTT. The chain recombines TRBV12-3 or TRBV12-4 with TRBJ2-2; D remains ambiguous. The CDR3 runs 13 residues. V lost 3 bases and J lost 6, with 8 bases in between.

The chain links TRBV9 to TRBJ1-1; 8 bases are shared with TRBD1. Germline-derived CDR1 and CDR2 are SGDLS and YYNGEE. CDR3 size: 12 residues. Trimming at V came to 0 bases and at J to 8 bases, leaving 0 bases not matched to a gene. The CDR3 reads CASSVGDREAFF. Written as DNA, the CDR3 is TGTGCCAGCAGCGTAGGGGACAGGGAAGCTTTCTTT.

The chain employs TRBV19 and TRBJ2-1, with D perhaps TRBD2 (5 bases). CDR3 length: 14 amino acids. Germline V gene lookup returns CDR1 LNHDA and CDR2 SQIVND (reference sequence). V lost 7 bases, J lost 5 bases, and 15 bases lay in between. The CDR3 protein is CASKVAPADNEQFF. As DNA, the CDR3 is TGTGCCAGTAAGGTAGCGCCCGCCGACAATGAGCAGTTCTTC.

The CDR3 spells CASTLWRDTEAFF. As DNA, the CDR3 is TGTGCCAGCACCCTCTGGCGGGACACTGAAGCTTTCTTT. The chain carries TRBV12-3 or TRBV12-4 and TRBJ1-1; D not certain. The CDR3 has 13 amino acids. V was pared by 7 bases and J by 3 bases, with 12 bases between.

The chain carries TRBV28 and TRBJ2-1; 9 nucleotides line up with TRBD2. The J segment lost 14 bases and the V segment lost 7 bases, leaving 9 bases of the junction unmatched. Germline-derived CDR1 and CDR2 are MDHEN and SYDVKM. The CDR3 runs 12 residues. CDR3 protein: CASNTSKRGEFF. CDR3 in DNA: TGTGCCAGCAACACTTCCAAGCGGGGGGAGTTCTTC.

The V gene is TRBV3-1, the J gene TRBJ1-1; D gene uncertain. The V end was cut by 1 base, the J end by 5 bases, with 5 bases between. The V gene's germline CDR1 is LGHDT and CDR2 YNNKEL (reference sequence). This CDR3 has 12 amino acids. DNA for the CDR3: TGTGCCAGCAGCCAAGTAAGGACTGAAGCTTTCTTT. It specifies CASSQVRTEAFF. The full variable domain, completed using reference TRBV3-1 and TRBJ1-1, is DTAVSQTPKYLVTQMGNDKSIKCEQNLGHDTMYWYKQDSKKFLKIMFSYNNKELIINETVPNRFSPKSPDKAHLNLHINSLELGDSAVYFCASSQVRTEAFFGQGTRLTVV.

The chain joins TRBV11-2 to TRBJ2-5; the D gene is possibly TRBD2 (6 bases). The CDR3 length is 15 residues. V was cut by 6 bases and J by 5 bases, with 19 bases left in between. From germline, CDR1 is SGHAT and CDR2 FQNNGV. CDR3 in DNA: TGTGCCAGCAGTCTCGGGACTGCCTTAGTCGAGACCCAGTACTTC. Translated: CASSLGTALVETQYF. The variable domain in full, with the rest retrieved from reference TRBV11-2 and TRBJ2-5, is EAGVAQSPRYKIIEKRQSVAFWCNPISGHATLYWYQQILGQGPKLLIQFQNNGVVDDSQLPKDRFSAERLKGVDSTLKIQPAKLEDSAVYLCASSLGTALVETQYFGPGTRLLVL.

This chain joins TRBV10-3 and TRBJ2-3; 8 bases line up with TRBD2. J lost 4 bases, V lost 4 bases, and 10 bases had no gene match. The germline gives CDR1 ENHRY, CDR2 SYGVKD. The CDR3 runs to 16 residues. CDR3 sequence (DNA): TGTGCCATCAGTGGGGGAGATAGCGGGGTCGCAGATACGCAGTATTTT. This sequence encodes CAISGGDSGVADTQYF.

The rearrangement uses TRBV24-1 and TRBJ2-5; D tentatively fits TRBD1 or TRBD2 (5 bases each). The germline gives CDR1 KGHDR, CDR2 SFDVKD. This CDR3 has 14 amino acids. V lost 2 bases to trimming and J lost 5 bases, with 11 bases between them. In DNA, the CDR3 is TGTGCCACCAGTGATTCGCAGGGAGCGGAGACCCAGTACTTC. Its protein product is CATSDSQGAETQYF.

This chain joins TRBV3-1 and TRBJ2-1; tentatively, D is TRBD2 (5 bases). The germline gives CDR1 LGHDT, CDR2 YNNKEL (reference sequence). V lost 5 bases and J lost 7, with 12 bases in between. The CDR3 is made up of 13 amino acids. CDR3 in amino acids: CASSWAGPNEQFF. The CDR3 DNA reads as TGTGCCAGCAGCTGGGCGGGTCCTAATGAGCAGTTCTTC.